This T cell receptor beta chain was captured in a study of cytomegalovirus exposure and HLA in healthy donors. V lost 0 bases, J lost 4 bases, and 9 bases lay in between. The CDR3 sequence is 15 residues long. The germline CDR1 and CDR2 sequences are MGHRA and YSYEKL. With 60 Vbeta and 13 Jbeta primers, the PCR was carried out. Sequenced by immunoSEQ multiplex PCR; TCRdb stores in-frame clones only, minus some. The sample shows 150,000 to 200,000 clones, roughly 75% of them seen only once. A note on this clone: This clone may be a read error of a much larger clone one base away.

Specimen: PBMCs. The TCR sequence derives from a man younger than 35 in good health and CMV-seropositive. V is TRBV4-1 and J is TRBJ2-2, with TRBD2 as a possible D gene (6 bases). Here the CDR3 DNA reads TGCGCCAGCAGCCAAGATCTCGGGAGCACCGGGGAGCTGTTTTTT. It is translated as CASSQDLGSTGELFF.